This paragraph reports one TCR beta chain. Its antigen is currently unknown. The PCR used 60 Vbeta and 13 Jbeta primers. Clones were sequenced by immunoSEQ multiplex PCR, and TCRdb holds only the in-frame ones, with some missing. Recorded for this sample: about 140,000 clones. This CDR3 has 12 amino acids. Germline CDR1 reads SGHVS; CDR2 reads FNYEAQ. V was cut by 5 bases and J by 8 bases, with 12 bases left in between. This entry comes from a study of cytomegalovirus exposure and HLA in healthy donors. General study points: HLA restriction was apparent for most CMV-associated TCR beta chains in a later analysis.

At the time of sampling, donors were nominally healthy, though unrecorded immune exposures were likely. V is TRBV7-6 and J is TRBJ1-2; possibly TRBD1 for D (6 bases). Sample: PBMCs. The TCR was taken from a man aged 35 to 55 in good health and CMV-seronegative. The CDR3 sequence is CASSNRDNGYTF. CDR3 sequence (DNA): TGTGCCAGCAGCAACCGGGACAACGGCTACACCTTC.